This paragraph reports one T cell receptor (beta chain). At least 7 million PBMCs were isolated per sample. This sample is drawn from a study of blood T cells in healthy people across ages. A second PCR, run for roughly 6 to 11 cycles, used a sample-barcoded 5' primer plus a J-beta primer mix. A template-switch adaptor that had 12 random nucleotides put a tag on each cDNA molecule. CDR3-containing paired-end reads numbered at least 2.5 million in each sample. TCRdb reprocessed the 5' RACE reads with MiXCR, giving one entry per CDR3 protein. Of roughly 500,000 distinct CDR3 sequences listed, 25% to 30% are singletons. The specimen was blood. The clonotype originates from a woman aged 70-85 years in good health.

The CDR3 here is CASSLPGSGKETQYF. CDR3 bases: TGTGCCAGCAGCTTACCCGGGTCCGGCAAAGAGACCCAGTACTTC. The chain is built from TRBV7-9 and TRBJ2-5; D gene uncertain. V was cut by 2 bases and J by 3 bases, with 13 bases left in between. The V gene's germline CDR1 is SEHNR and CDR2 FQNEAQ (reference sequence). The CDR3 covers 15 residues.